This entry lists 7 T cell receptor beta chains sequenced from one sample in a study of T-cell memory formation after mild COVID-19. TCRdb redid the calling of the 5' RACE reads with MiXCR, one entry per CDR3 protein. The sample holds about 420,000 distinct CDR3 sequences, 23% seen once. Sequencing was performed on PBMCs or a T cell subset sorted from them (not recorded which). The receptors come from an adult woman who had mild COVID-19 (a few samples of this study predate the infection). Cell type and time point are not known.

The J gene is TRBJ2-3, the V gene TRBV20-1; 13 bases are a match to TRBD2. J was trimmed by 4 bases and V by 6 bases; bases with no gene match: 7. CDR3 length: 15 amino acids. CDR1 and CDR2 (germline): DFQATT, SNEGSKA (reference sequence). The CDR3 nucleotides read TGCAGTGCAGGCAGGACTAGCGGGGGACCAGATACGCAGTATTTT. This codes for CSAGRTSGGPDTQYF.

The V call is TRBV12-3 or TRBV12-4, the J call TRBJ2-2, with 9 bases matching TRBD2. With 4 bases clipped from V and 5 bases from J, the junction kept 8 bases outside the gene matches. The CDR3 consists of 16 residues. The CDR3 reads CASSSPPSGGTGELFF. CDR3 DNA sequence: TGTGCCAGCAGTTCTCCTCCCAGCGGGGGGACCGGGGAGCTGTTTTTT.

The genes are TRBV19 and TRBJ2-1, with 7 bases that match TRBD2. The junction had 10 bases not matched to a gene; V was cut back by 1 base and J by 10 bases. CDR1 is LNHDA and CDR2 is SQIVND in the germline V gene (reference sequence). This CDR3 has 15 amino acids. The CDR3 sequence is CASSIAGGPWNEQFF. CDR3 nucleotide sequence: TGTGCCAGTAGTATAGCGGGAGGACCCTGGAACGAGCAGTTCTTC.

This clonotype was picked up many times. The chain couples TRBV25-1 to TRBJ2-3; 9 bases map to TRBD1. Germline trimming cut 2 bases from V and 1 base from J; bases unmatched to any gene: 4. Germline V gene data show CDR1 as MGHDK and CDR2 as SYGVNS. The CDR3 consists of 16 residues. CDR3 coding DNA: TGTGCCAGCAGTGAAGGGACAGGGCCCCGCACAGATACGCAGTATTTT. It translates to CASSEGTGPRTDTQYF. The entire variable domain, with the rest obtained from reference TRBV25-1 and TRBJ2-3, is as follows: EADIYQTPRYLVIGTGKKITLECSQTMGHDKMYWYQQDPGMELHLIHYSYGVNSTEKGDLSSESTVSRIRTEHFPLTLESARPSHTSQYLCASSEGTGPRTDTQYFGPGTRLTVL.

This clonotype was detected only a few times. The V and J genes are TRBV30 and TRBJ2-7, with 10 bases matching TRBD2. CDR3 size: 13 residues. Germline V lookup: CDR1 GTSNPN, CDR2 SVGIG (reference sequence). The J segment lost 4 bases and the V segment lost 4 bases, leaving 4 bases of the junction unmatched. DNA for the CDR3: TGTGCCTGGAAAACTAGCGGGATATACGAGCAGTACTTC. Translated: CAWKTSGIYEQYF.

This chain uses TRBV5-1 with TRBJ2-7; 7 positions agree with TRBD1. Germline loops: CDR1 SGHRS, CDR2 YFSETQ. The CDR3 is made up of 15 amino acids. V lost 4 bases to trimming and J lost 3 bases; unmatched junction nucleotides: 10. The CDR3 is CASSVTGENFYEQYF. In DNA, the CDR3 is TGCGCCAGCAGCGTAACAGGGGAAAATTTCTACGAGCAGTACTTC.

In nucleotides, the CDR3 is TGTGCCAGTACGGGGACAGCGACCAATCAGCCCCAGCATTTT. Translation gives CASTGTATNQPQHF. The chain is built from TRBV19 and TRBJ1-5; 7 bases are shared with TRBD1. The CDR3 spans 14 residues. Trimming removed 7 bases from V and 3 bases from J; junction bases left unmatched: 6. Germline V CDR1 and CDR2: LNHDA, SQIVND (reference sequence).